The entry that follows covers one TCR beta chain sequence. The data derive from a study of radiotherapy plus CTLA-4 blockade in lung cancer. The germline V gene has CDR1 SEHNR and CDR2 FQNEAQ (reference sequence). V gave up 5 bases and J gave up 4 bases; unmatched junction bases: 5. The CDR3 length is 14 residues. The method was immunoSEQ multiplex PCR; TCRdb's version includes in-frame clones alone and lacks a portion of them. The data contain about 35,000 clones, about 85% of them seen just once; the ten biggest clones take up 5% to 6%. The TCR comes from a human donor with non-small cell lung cancer who had stable disease on radiotherapy plus ipilimumab. The starting material was peripheral blood, obtained from a patient treated with radiotherapy plus ipilimumab. This chain uses TRBV7-9 with TRBJ1-1, with TRBD1 identical over 9 bases. CDR3 amino acids: CASSRTGGPTEAFF. CDR3 DNA: TGTGCCAGCAGCCGAACAGGGGGCCCCACTGAAGCTTTCTTT. The variable domain in full, completed from reference TRBV7-9 and TRBJ1-1, reads DTGVSQNPRHKITKRGQNVTFRCDPISEHNRLYWYRQTLGQGPEFLTYFQNEAQLEKSRLLSDRFSAERPKGSFSTLEIQRTEQGDSAMYLCASSRTGGPTEAFFGQGTRLTVV.